This TCR beta chain appears in the sequencing data of a study of tumor-infiltrating lymphocytes in primary liver carcinoma. Joint extraction of RNA and DNA used roughly 19-33 mg of bulk tissue that was unsorted. The input was about 500 ng total RNA; TCR beta cDNA was made from it with a constant-region primer. Three nested multiplex PCR rounds of slightly modified ARM-PCR generated TCR beta libraries. One entry per CDR3 protein results from TCRdb running MiXCR on the multiplex PCR reads. The data show around 70,000 distinct CDR3 sequences, more than 60% seen once. The specimen sequenced was liver tumor tissue from sampling region 4. Subset defined: tumor region T4, right-lateral pole. The origin of this receptor is a man aged 40-49 years with primary liver carcinoma and hepatitis B virus infection.

CDR3 nucleotides: TGTGCCAGCCGCCCGCCCCCGCTAGCGGGGATAGACAAAAACATTCAGTACTTC. Translated: CASRPPPLAGIDKNIQYF. The chain uses TRBV4-2 and TRBJ2-4, with 9 bases aligning to TRBD2. Trimming at V came to 8 bases and at J to 3 bases, leaving 17 bases not matched to a gene. The CDR3 extends over 18 amino acids. CDR1 and CDR2 from the germline V gene are LGHNA and YNFKEQ.